This T cell receptor beta chain was identified during a study of T cell responses to AZD1222 COVID-19 vaccine (dated by TCRdb to the early 2020s). A note on the overall study: A total of more than 230 trial participants underwent TCR sequencing, of whom about 200 had received two doses of AZD1222 and roughly 26 had received two doses of the MenACWY control vaccine. Enrollment into the trials was organized by age into subgroups of 18-55, 56-69 and 70-plus years, and those subgroups contained roughly 160, 29 and 62 TCR-sequenced participants, respectively. What the study reported, not specific to this receptor: A significant rise in spike-specific TCR breadth and depth was observed after two AZD1222 doses relative to day 0 and relative to MenACWY recipients. The 56-69-year group was small, and its depth increase did not reach significance, likely because of low power. Epitopes outside the regions mutated in the B.1.351 and B.1.1.7 variants were reportedly recognized by nearly half of the unique spike-specific TCRs. CD4 TCRs associated with the vaccine covered the entire spike protein, and the dominant responses were in regions 160-218 and 743-854. Only five or six AZD1222 recipients were SARS-CoV-2 seropositive at baseline, limiting conclusions about previously exposed vaccinees. Because no day 14 peak-response samples were available, repertoires were characterized only after the peak T cell response. Most participants were white British and females outnumbered males, and the authors suggested that clonal diversity may have been underestimated.

The CDR3 regions of human TCRbeta chains were analyzed by immunosequencing. From the authors' description of their analysis: Repertoire TCRs were matched against a reference library of SARS-CoV-2-specific TCRs generated with the MIRA antigen-specificity platform. Breadth was defined as the fraction of unique TCRs that were SARS-CoV-2-associated. Depth was defined as the fraction of total T cells that were SARS-CoV-2-associated. Using the MIRA data, each spike-specific TCR was assigned both to the spike region to which the TCR was reactive and to a CD4 or CD8 class. Log10-transformed breadth and depth values were compared by one-way ANOVA with Sidak's multiple comparisons tests. TCRdb obtained this table from immuneACCESS and retained in-frame rearrangements with V and J assigned. These tables miss some clones; where compared with another copy, unresolved V genes account for less than half of the shortfall, and the remainder is unexplained. Clonal size and the V and J genes are those of that table, whereas D and trimming came from the DNA. The sample includes about 150,000 clones, with more than 80% observed a single time. The ten largest clones represent more than 3% of the sample.

The time point label on this specimen signifies: about 28 days (+/-7) after the second vaccine dose. AZD1222 recipients with second doses at about 4 weeks or about 12 weeks were pooled, because spike-specific TCR depth and breadth did not differ between schedules. Samples from vaccinated people were obtained from the UK trials COV001 and COV002, which included a single-blind randomized controlled phase 2/3 trial of AZD1222 (ChAdOx1 nCoV-19) in healthy adults. Trial participant PBMC samples were collected at day 0 and day 28 after the second dose for TCRbeta chain sequencing. V drops 5 bases and J drops 5 bases, leaving 21 bases in between. The germline V gene (reference sequence) yields SEHNR for CDR1 and FQNEAQ for CDR2. The CDR3 runs 16 amino acids, cysteine and phenylalanine included. CDR3 DNA only is kept here, 48 bases in frame from base 1. As regards this clone: This clone's antigen is unknown. No much larger clone is present one base from it, and per-base qualities are unavailable.

Sequences were derived from peripheral blood, sampled 28 days after the second AZD1222 dose. The rearranged chain carries TRBV7-9 and TRBJ1-1; TRBD1 is a possible D gene, resting on 5 matching bases. This TCR was recovered from an adult who received the AZD1222 COVID-19 vaccine. The CDR3 protein is CASSPTGTQARTEAFF. The bases are TGTGCCAGCAGCCCGACCGGGACCCAGGCGCGGACTGAAGCTTTCTTT.